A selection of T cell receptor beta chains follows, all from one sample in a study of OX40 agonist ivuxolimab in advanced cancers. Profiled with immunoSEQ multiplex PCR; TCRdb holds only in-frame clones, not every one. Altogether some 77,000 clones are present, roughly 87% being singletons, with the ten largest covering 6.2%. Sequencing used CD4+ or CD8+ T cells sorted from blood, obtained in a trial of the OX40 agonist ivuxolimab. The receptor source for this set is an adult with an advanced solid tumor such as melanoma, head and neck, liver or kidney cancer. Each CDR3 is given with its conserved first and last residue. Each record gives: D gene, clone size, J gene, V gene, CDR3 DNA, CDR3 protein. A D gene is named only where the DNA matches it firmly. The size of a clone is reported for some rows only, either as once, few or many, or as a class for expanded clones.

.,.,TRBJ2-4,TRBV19,TGTGCCAGTAGTGGAGGGGGCGCCGGGAACATTCAGTACTTC,CASSGGGAGNIQYF
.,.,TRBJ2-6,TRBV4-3,TGCGCCAGCAGCCTACAGAAGTCCCCTGGGGCCAACGTCCTGACTTTC,CASSLQKSPGANVLTF
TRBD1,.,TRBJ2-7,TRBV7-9,TGTGCCAGTGGGGACCGGGACAGGCAGGAGCAGTACTTC,CASGDRDRQEQYF
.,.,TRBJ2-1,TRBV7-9,TGTGCCAGCAGCTTAAGTGGTTCAAACTCCTACAATGAGCAGTTCTTC,CASSLSGSNSYNEQFF
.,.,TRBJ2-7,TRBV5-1,TGCGCCAGCAGCTTGGGAGGCAGCTCCTACGAGCAGTACTTC,CASSLGGSSYEQYF
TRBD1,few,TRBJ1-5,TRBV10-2,TGCGCCAGCAGCCACAGGGGAGATCAGCCCCAGCATTTT,CASSHRGDQPQHF
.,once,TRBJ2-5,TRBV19,TGTGCCAGTAGTATAGGCCCCAGTGGGCCAGAGACCCAGTACTTC,CASSIGPSGPETQYF
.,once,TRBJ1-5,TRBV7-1,TGTGCCAGCAGCCCTATTCAGGGAGTAAATCAGCCCCAGCATTTT,CASSPIQGVNQPQHF
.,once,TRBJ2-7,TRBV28,TGTGCCAGCAGTCCTACGTCTCTGGGAGCCTACGAGCAGTACTTC,CASSPTSLGAYEQYF
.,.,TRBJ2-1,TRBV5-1,TGCGCCAGCAGCCCCACAGGGAAGATTGATGAGCAGTTCTTC,CASSPTGKIDEQFF
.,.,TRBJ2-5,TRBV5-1,TGCGCCAGCAGCTTGGGAGGAGGGGGCGCCGGGACCCAGTACTTC,CASSLGGGGAGTQYF
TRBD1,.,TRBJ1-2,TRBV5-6,TGTGCCAGCAGCCCGGTTAAGACAGGGGTCCACTATGGCTACACCTTC,CASSPVKTGVHYGYTF
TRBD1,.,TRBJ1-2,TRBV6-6,TGTGCCAGCAGTAAGGGACGTGGACAGGGCTATGGCTACACCTTC,CASSKGRGQGYGYTF
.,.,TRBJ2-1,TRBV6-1,TGTGCCAGCTCCCTTCGCAATGAGCAGTTCTTC,CASSLRNEQFF
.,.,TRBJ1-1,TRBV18,TGTGCCAGCTCGCGAGGTGGCAGGGATGGCACTGAAGCTTTCTTT,CASSRGGRDGTEAFF
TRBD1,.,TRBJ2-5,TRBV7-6,TGTGCCAGCAGCCTGAGGACAGGGGGAGAGACCCAGTACTTC,CASSLRTGGETQYF
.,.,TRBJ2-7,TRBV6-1,TGTGCCAGCAGTCGGGGAGGGGGGAGGAACGAGCAGTACTTC,CASSRGGGRNEQYF
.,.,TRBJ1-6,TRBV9,TGTGCCAGCAGCCTGGAGGCAGATAGTATTAATTCACCCCTCCACTTT,CASSLEADSINSPLHF
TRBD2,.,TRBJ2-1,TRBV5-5,TGTGCCAGCAGCGAGAGGGCGGGGGGGCCGAATGAGCAGTTCTTC,CASSERAGGPNEQFF
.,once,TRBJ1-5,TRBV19,TGTGCCAGTAGTGGACAGAGGGGGGGCAATCAGCCCCAGCATTTT,CASSGQRGGNQPQHF
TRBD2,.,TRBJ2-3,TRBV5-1,TGCGCCAGCAGCTCCGTGGGCGGGAGGTTCGCAGATACGCAGTATTTT,CASSSVGGRFADTQYF
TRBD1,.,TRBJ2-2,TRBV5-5,TGTGCCAGCAGCAGCCGGGACAGGGACCCCGGGGAGCTGTTTTTT,CASSSRDRDPGELFF
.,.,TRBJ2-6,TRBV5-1,TGCGCCAGCAGCTTGGGCAGCTCTGGGGCCAACGTCCTGACTTTC,CASSLGSSGANVLTF
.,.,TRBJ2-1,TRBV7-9,TGTGCCAGCAGCTTAGATCGAGTCAGCGATGAGCAGTTCTTC,CASSLDRVSDEQFF
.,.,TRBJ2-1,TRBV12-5,TGTGCTAGTGGTTTGGTATTTAAGGTAGAAGAGGTCCTCAATGAGCAGTTCTTC,CASGLVFKVEEVLNEQFF
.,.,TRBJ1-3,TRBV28,TGTGCCAGCAGTTTATCACCAGGTAGAAACACCATATATTTT,CASSLSPGRNTIYF
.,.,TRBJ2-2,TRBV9,TGTGCCAGCAGCGTAGCCCCCGGGGGCAACACCGGGGAGCTGTTTTTT,CASSVAPGGNTGELFF
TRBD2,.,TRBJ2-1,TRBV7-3,TGTGCCAGCAGCCCGACTACTAGCGGGGGTTCGAAACAGTTCTTC,CASSPTTSGGSKQFF
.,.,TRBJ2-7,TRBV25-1,TGTGCCAGCAGTGGTTATCCGGACAAATCCTACGAGCAGTACTTC,CASSGYPDKSYEQYF
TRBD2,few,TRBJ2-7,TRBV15,TGTGCCACCAGCCGAAACCTAGCGGGGTCCTACGAGCAGTACTTC,CATSRNLAGSYEQYF
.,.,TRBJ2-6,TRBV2,TGTGCCAGCAGTGGACGGCTCTCTGGGGCCAACGTCCTGACTTTC,CASSGRLSGANVLTF
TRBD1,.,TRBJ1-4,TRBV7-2,TGTGCCAGCAGCTTAGGGGACAGGGGGCGCCGAGAAAAACTGTTTTTT,CASSLGDRGRREKLFF
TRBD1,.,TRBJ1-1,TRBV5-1,TGCGCCAGCAGCTTGCAGGGGGCAAGCTTTAGGAACACTGAAGCTTTCTTT,CASSLQGASFRNTEAFF
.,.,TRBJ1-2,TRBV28,TGTGCCAGCAGTTCCCGGATCTATGGCTACACCTTC,CASSSRIYGYTF
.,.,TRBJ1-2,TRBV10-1,TGCGCCAGCAGTGAGTCGCCAGATCCCCACTATGGCTACACCTTC,CASSESPDPHYGYTF
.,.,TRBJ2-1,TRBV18,TGTGCCAGCTCAACACCACGCCAAGGCCTAAGCTACAATGAGCAGTTCTTC,CASSTPRQGLSYNEQFF
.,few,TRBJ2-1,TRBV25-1,TGTGCCAGCAGTGAATGGCGTGATGAGCAGTTCTTC,CASSEWRDEQFF
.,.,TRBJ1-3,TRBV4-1,TGCGCCAGCAGTATGGTTATCCAGGGAATCTCTGGAAACACCATATATTTT,CASSMVIQGISGNTIYF
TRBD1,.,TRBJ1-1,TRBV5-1,TGCGCCAGCAGCTCAGGACAGGGGAACACTGAAGCTTTCTTT,CASSSGQGNTEAFF
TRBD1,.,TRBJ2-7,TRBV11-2,TGTGCCAGCAGCTCTCCGGGACAGAGGGGCGAGCAGTACTTC,CASSSPGQRGEQYF
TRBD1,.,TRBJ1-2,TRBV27,TGTCCTCCTTTGGGGGGCAGGGGGACTAACTATGGCTACACCTTC,CPPLGGRGTNYGYTF
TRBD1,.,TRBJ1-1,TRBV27,TGTGCCAGCAGCCCGGGCGGTGACAGGGGGTTCGGGGGGGCTTTCTTT,CASSPGGDRGFGGAFF
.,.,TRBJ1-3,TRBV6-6,TGTGCCATCAGGGATCAAGGAAACACCATATATTTT,CAIRDQGNTIYF
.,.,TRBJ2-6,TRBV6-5,TGTGCCAGCAGCCGCCGGGGCTCTGGGGCCAACGTCCTGACTTTC,CASSRRGSGANVLTF
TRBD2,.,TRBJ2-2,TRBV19,TGTGCCAGTAGTATCCGGACTAGCGGAGTTATGAACACCGGGGAGCTGTTTTTT,CASSIRTSGVMNTGELFF
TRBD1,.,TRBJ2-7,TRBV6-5,TGTGCCAGCAAATCTTCCGGGACAGGGGACGAGCAGTACTTC,CASKSSGTGDEQYF
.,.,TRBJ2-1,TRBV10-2,TGCGCCAGCAGAACAGGGACGGGCGGCAATGAGCAGTTCTTC,CASRTGTGGNEQFF
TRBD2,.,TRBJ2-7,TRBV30,TGTGCCTGGAGCGGGGGGGCGGACTTCCACGAGCAGTACTTC,CAWSGGADFHEQYF
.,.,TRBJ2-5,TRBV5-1,TGCGCCAGCGACCTCGGTTTTAATCAAGAGACCCAGTACTTC,CASDLGFNQETQYF
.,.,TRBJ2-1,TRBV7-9,TGTGCCAGCAGCCAGACAGCATATGAGCAGTTCTTC,CASSQTAYEQFF
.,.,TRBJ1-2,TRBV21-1,TGTGCCAGCAGCAAAGTGCCAGGGGGCGGTAGCTATCGTGGCTACACCTTC,CASSKVPGGGSYRGYTF
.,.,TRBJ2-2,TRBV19,TGTGCCAGTACCACAGGGAACACCGGGGAGCTGTTTTTT,CASTTGNTGELFF
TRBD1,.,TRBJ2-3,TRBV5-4,TGTGCCAGCAGCCCCGGACAGGGATACTTTGGTACGCAGTATTTT,CASSPGQGYFGTQYF
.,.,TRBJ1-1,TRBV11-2,TGTGCCAGCAGACAACCTCAAGGGGGGAAAGCTTTCTTT,CASRQPQGGKAFF
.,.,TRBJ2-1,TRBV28,TGTGCCAGCACCCCTCCGTCCTTCAGCTCCTACAATGAGCAGTTCTTC,CASTPPSFSSYNEQFF
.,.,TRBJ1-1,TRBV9,TGTGCCAGCAGCGTAGTTGTGAACACTGAAGCTTTCTTT,CASSVVVNTEAFF
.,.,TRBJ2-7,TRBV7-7,TGTGCCAGCAGCTTAGCAGGTGGGACCGAGCAGTACTTC,CASSLAGGTEQYF